This TCR beta chain was documented in a study of tumour-infiltrating T cells in Burkitt lymphoma (dated by TCRdb to 2018 to 2021). For the wider study: The Burkitt lymphoma cohort comprised 82 patients and spanned all epidemiological subtypes of the disease. TCR repertoire data were correlated with clinical outcome; productive clonality predicted overall and progression-free survival, independent of established prognosticators including age at diagnosis. What the study reported, not specific to this receptor: Several public clonotypes shared across numerous Burkitt lymphoma patients were found, suggesting shared tumour neoantigen selection absent from diffuse large B-cell lymphoma.

This clone was counted a few times. Its antigen is currently not known. Base qualities are not provided; no much larger clone lies one nucleotide away. The CDR3 covers 15 residues, taking in both the cysteine and the phenylalanine. The read is trimmed to its CDR3 DNA, 45 bases read in frame from base 1. Trimming at the junction amounts to 3 bases on V and 5 bases on J, and the germline ends lie 14 bases apart. CDR1 and CDR2 are drawn from the germline V gene: SNHLY, FYNNEI. To prepare the library, the immunoSEQ multiplex PCR assay was applied. Not all clones reach the TCRdb copy of this immuneACCESS table, which keeps in-frame sequences only. Checked studies attribute under half of the gap to unresolved V genes and leave the rest unexplained. In this sample the table shows 600 or so clones, approximately 17% of which occur a single time. Almost 4.5% of the sample belongs to the ten largest clones.

The chain uses TRBV2 and TRBJ2-1, and perhaps TRBD1 as D gene, on 6 matching bases. This sequence was found in a human donor with Burkitt lymphoma. The sequenced material came from tumor tissue. The DNA reads as follows: TGTGCCAGCAGTGACTCCCAGGGGCGTAACAATGAGCAGTTCTTC. This encodes CASSDSQGRNNEQFF.